The 7 T cell receptor delta chains reported below all come from one sample, sequenced in a study of γδ T cells in repeated Plasmodium falciparum infection. Gammadelta T cells were flow-sorted from PBMC into Vgamma9/Vdelta2+ and Vdelta2-negative populations for bulk analysis. TCRdb ran CATT on the multiplex PCR reads. The sample has 45,000 to 70,000 delta-chain clones, approximately 1.7% seen once; the top ten hold about 15%. The sample taken for sequencing was gamma-delta T cells from blood. The receptor source for this set is a pool of human donors (malaria-infected and uninfected, not separated).

This clone was recorded at least ten times. TCRdb has a much larger clone's protein, which differs at residue 8 from the translation of this DNA, likely because of a read error; what is shown is the protein translated from the DNA. The V gene corresponds to TRDV1; no J gene was called. Germline CDR1 and CDR2: TSWWSYY and QGS. The CDR3 loop spans 16 amino acids. CDR3 sequence: CALGELISQKEGKPIF. For the CDR3, the DNA is TGTGCTCTTGGGGAACTTATCTCCCAAAAGGAGGGTAAACCCATCTTT.

As regards this clone: The protein recorded in TCRdb matches a much larger clone and deviates from this DNA's translation at residue 16, suggesting a read error; the protein here is obtained by translating the DNA. The J gene is uncalled and the V gene is TRDV1; the table's D call of TRDD3 was not tested on the DNA. The CDR3 loop spans 21 amino acids. From germline, CDR1 is TSWWSYY and CDR2 QGS. CDR3 protein: CALGERPRYWGMVRYPDKLIF. CDR3 nucleotide sequence: TGTGCTCTTGGGGAACGTCCGAGGTACTGGGGAATGGTTCGGTACCCCGATAAGCTCATCTTT.

The sample holds a few counts of this clone. One base separates it from a far larger clone, so it is likely a read error. The chain joins TRDV1 to TRDJ1; 11 nucleotides align to TRDD3. The J gene is absent in TCRdb and was assigned here via DNA matching to germline. The CDR3 is made up of 25 amino acids. CDR1 is TSWWSYY, CDR2 QGS, per germline. The CDR3, as DNA: TGTGCCCTTGGAGGCTGGGCCTTCCTCTCCAATTACTGGGGGATAACCCTTTCTCACACCGATAAACTCATCTTT. It codes for CALGGWAFLSNYWGITLSHTDKLIF.

This clone was seen at least ten times. CDR3 residues: CALGPPSYGKLIF. CDR3 coding DNA: TGTGCTCTTGGGCCGCCTTCCTACGGTAAACTCATCTTT. This chain links TRDV1 with TRDJ1; 9 positions agree with TRDD2. J gave up 7 bases and V 5 bases, and 5 bases lay outside the gene matches. CDR3 length: 13 amino acids. The germline V gene encodes CDR1 TSWWSYY and CDR2 QGS.

With respect to this clone: TCRdb has a much larger clone's protein, which differs at residue 19 from the translation of this DNA, likely because of a read error; what is shown is the protein translated from the DNA. The CDR3 here is CALGEPQAFSKKWGILYAVGPLIF. The CDR3 DNA reads TGTGCTCTTGGGGAACCTCAAGCCTTCTCTAAGAAATGGGGGATACTATACGCAGTTGGACCCCTGATCTTT. The rearrangement links TRDV1 to TRDJ4; 10 bases fit TRDD3. TCRdb lists no J gene, so it was determined here by aligning the DNA to germline. The CDR3 consists of 24 residues. V trimming: 1 base; J trimming: 3 bases; junction bases outside the gene matches: 32. CDR1 is TSWWSYY and CDR2 is QGS in the germline V gene.

The chain has TRDV3 and TRDJ1, with 9 positions matching TRDD3. In the absence of a J gene in TCRdb, the DNA was matched to germline to assign it here. The CDR3 length is 20 residues. Germline-derived CDR1 and CDR2 are TVYSNPD and GDNSRS (reference sequence). V dropped 2 bases and J dropped 0; count of bases not matched to a gene: 22. The CDR3 region has the DNA TGTGCCTTTGGGACCATCCTAACTAACTGGGGGACACAATACACCGATAAACTCATCTTT. As protein: CAFGTILTNWGTQYTDKLIF.

This clone was counted only a few times. One base separates it from a far larger clone, so it is likely a read error. The same CDR3 arises from other DNA sequences in this sample as well. The chain is built from TRDV1 and TRDJ1; 13 bases align to TRDD3. The J gene is absent in TCRdb and was assigned here via DNA matching to germline. V shed 3 bases and J 3 bases; nucleotides not matched to a gene: 43. The CDR3 loop spans 29 amino acids. Looked up from germline, CDR1 is TSWWSYY and CDR2 is QGS. The CDR3 here is CALGEPRFALFVLGDTRIRPGERADKLIF. CDR3 bases: TGTGCTCTTGGGGAGCCGAGGTTCGCGCTATTTGTACTGGGGGATACGCGTATCCGGCCAGGGGAAAGGGCCGATAAACTCATCTTT.